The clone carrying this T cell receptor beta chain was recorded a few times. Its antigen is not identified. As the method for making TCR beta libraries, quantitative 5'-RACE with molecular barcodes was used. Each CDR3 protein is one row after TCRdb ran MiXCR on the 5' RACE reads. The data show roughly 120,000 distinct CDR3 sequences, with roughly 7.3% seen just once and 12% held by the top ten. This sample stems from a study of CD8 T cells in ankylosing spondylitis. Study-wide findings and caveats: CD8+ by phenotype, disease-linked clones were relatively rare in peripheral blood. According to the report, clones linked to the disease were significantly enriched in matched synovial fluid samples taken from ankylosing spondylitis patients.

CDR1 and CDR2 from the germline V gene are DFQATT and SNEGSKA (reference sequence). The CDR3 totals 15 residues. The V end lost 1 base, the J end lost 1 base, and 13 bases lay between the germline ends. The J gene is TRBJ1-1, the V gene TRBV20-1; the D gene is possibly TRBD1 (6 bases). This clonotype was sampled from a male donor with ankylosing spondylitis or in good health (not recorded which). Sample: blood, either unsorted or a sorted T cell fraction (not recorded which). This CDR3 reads CSARGGGGRNTEAFF. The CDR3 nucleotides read TGCAGTGCTAGAGGAGGGGGGGGGAGGAACACTGAAGCTTTCTTT.